A single sample gave rise to the 21 T cell receptor beta chains below, sequenced in a study of identical twins. Using its own MiXCR run on the 5' RACE reads, TCRdb lists one record per CDR3 protein. The sample has about 530,000 distinct CDR3 sequences, 13% to 15% seen once. This same sample was also part of a study on yellow fever vaccine responses in identical twins.

The sample was CD4+ T cells sorted from blood. The source is a woman between 18 and 29 years old in good health.

This rearrangement joins TRBV7-8 to TRBJ2-3; 9 bases map to TRBD2. This CDR3 contains 15 residues. Germline V gene sequence: CDR1 SGHVS, CDR2 FQNEAQ. After removal of 7 bases from V and 3 bases from J, the junction contained 8 bases not matched to a gene. CDR3 residues: CASTFSGRGTDTQYF. The CDR3 DNA follows: TGTGCCAGCACCTTTAGCGGGAGAGGGACAGATACGCAGTATTTT.

This clonotype was seen many times. The V and J genes are TRBV4-1 and TRBJ1-1; no clear D gene. The ends were cut back, 5 bases at V and 2 bases at J, with 12 bases in the middle. CDR1 MGHRA and CDR2 YSYEKL come from the germline V gene. This CDR3 comprises 14 residues. The CDR3 coding sequence is TGCGCCAGCAGCGAAGGGAACATTAACACTGAAGCTTTCTTT. Translated, it gives CASSEGNINTEAFF.

The chain joins TRBV20-1 to TRBJ2-7, with 9 nucleotides matching TRBD1. The CDR3 is 13 residues long. Germline CDR1 reads DFQATT; CDR2 reads SNEGSKA (reference sequence). J was trimmed by 4 bases and V by 2 bases; bases with no gene match: 3. CDR3 region: CSARSDRGYEQYV. CDR3 nucleotides: TGCAGTGCTAGAAGTGACAGGGGGTACGAGCAGTACGTC.

The rearrangement uses TRBV29-1 and TRBJ1-5; no clear D. CDR3 size: 15 residues. V dropped 1 base and J dropped 2 bases, with 12 bases sitting between them. Germline CDR1 is SQVTM and CDR2 is ANQGSEA. CDR3 in amino acids: CSVEVAGGGNQPQHF. The DNA for the CDR3 is TGCAGCGTTGAAGTGGCAGGTGGTGGCAATCAGCCCCAGCATTTT.

The genes are TRBV15 and TRBJ2-2; TRBD2 matches 7 bases. The junction had 4 bases not matched to a gene; V was cut back by 0 bases and J by 6 bases. The CDR3 spans 15 residues. Germline V CDR1 and CDR2: LNHNV, YYDKDF (reference sequence). Here the CDR3 reads CATSREKSGAGELFF. For the CDR3, the DNA is TGTGCCACCAGCAGAGAAAAGAGCGGGGCCGGGGAGCTGTTTTTT.

The chain carries TRBV14 and TRBJ2-1, with 13 bases identical to TRBD2. The CDR3 has 17 residues. CDR1 and CDR2 (germline): SGHDN, FVKESK. Unmatched junction bases numbered 7, after V lost 1 base and J lost 7 bases. CDR3 amino acids: CASSQVGAGLAGNEQFF. CDR3 DNA sequence: TGTGCCAGCAGCCAAGTTGGGGCGGGACTAGCGGGAAATGAGCAGTTCTTC.

The rearrangement joins TRBV6-1 to TRBJ2-5; TRBD2 matches 15 bases. V dropped 4 bases and J dropped 5; count of bases not matched to a gene: 11. Germline loops: CDR1 MNHNS, CDR2 SASEGT. The CDR3 is 18 amino acids. CDR3 nucleotides: TGTGCCAGCAGTGCCCGACAGGGACTAGCGGGAGGCGGGGAGACCCAGTACTTC. Its translation: CASSARQGLAGGGETQYF.

CDR3 sequence reads: CASGTGRVGTEAFF. The CDR3 region has the DNA TGTGCCAGCGGGACAGGGCGTGTGGGCACTGAAGCTTTCTTT. J is TRBJ1-1 and V is TRBV27; TRBD1 aligns across 9 bases. Per the germline V gene, CDR1 is MNHEY and CDR2 is SMNVEV (reference sequence). The CDR3 has 14 amino acids. Trimming removed 8 bases from V and 4 bases from J; junction bases left unmatched: 8.

The rearrangement uses TRBV25-1 and TRBJ2-1; D uncertain. Germline V lookup: CDR1 MGHDK, CDR2 SYGVNS. The V end was cut by 8 bases, the J end by 4 bases, with 18 bases between. The CDR3 is made up of 15 amino acids. The DNA of the CDR3 is TGTGCCAGCTCCCCGGCTTTAAGTGGGTACAATGAGCAGTTCTTC. Translated, it gives CASSPALSGYNEQFF.

The rearrangement joins TRBV2 to TRBJ1-2, with 7 bases fitting TRBD1. This CDR3 region has 14 residues. Losses at the gene ends were 2 bases for V and 7 bases for J; bases not matched to a gene: 7. Germline V CDR1 and CDR2: SNHLY, FYNNEI. CDR3 residues: CASSESDRERGYTF. CDR3 nucleotides: TGTGCCAGCAGTGAAAGTGACAGGGAGCGTGGCTACACCTTC. The entire variable domain, with the rest obtained from reference TRBV2 and TRBJ1-2, is as follows: EPEVTQTPSHQVTQMGQEVILRCVPISNHLYFYWYRQILGQKVEFLVSFYNNEISEKSEIFDDQFSVERPDGSNFTLKIRSTKLEDSAMYFCASSESDRERGYTFGSGTRLTVV.

The genes are TRBV4-1 and TRBJ1-6; maybe TRBD1 (5 bases). CDR3 size: 18 residues. The ends were cut back, 4 bases at V and 4 bases at J, with 20 bases in the middle. CDR1 MGHRA and CDR2 YSYEKL come from the germline V gene. CDR3 residues: CASSLTDKVGGYNSPLHF. The CDR3 DNA is TGCGCCAGCAGCCTCACTGACAAGGTGGGGGGTTATAATTCACCCCTCCACTTT.

This clonotype was recorded a few times. The rearrangement joins TRBV5-1 to TRBJ1-6; 7 positions agree with TRBD1. CDR1 and CDR2 (germline): SGHRS, YFSETQ. V was clipped by 2 bases and J by 4 bases; unmatched bases: 3. The CDR3 contains 15 residues. The CDR3 here is CASSFGTEYNSPLHF. The CDR3 DNA reads TGCGCCAGCAGCTTCGGGACAGAGTATAATTCACCCCTCCACTTT.

The rearrangement uses TRBV4-2 and TRBJ2-1, with D possibly matching TRBD1 (6 bases). Looked up from germline, CDR1 is LGHNA and CDR2 is YNFKEQ. This CDR3 has 12 residues. Trimming stripped 6 bases from V and 10 bases from J, with 13 bases between. As DNA, the CDR3 is TGTGCCAGCAGATATGGGGGCGGCGAGCAGTTCTTC. This gives the protein CASRYGGGEQFF.

The chain uses TRBV5-6 and TRBJ1-6, with TRBD1 as a possible D gene (5 bases). CDR1 is SGHDT and CDR2 is YYEEEE in the germline V gene. Deletions cut 1 base from V and 11 bases from J, with 19 bases between. This CDR3 has 16 amino acids. The CDR3: CASSLNAGTLVAPLHF. For the CDR3, the DNA is TGTGCCAGCAGCTTGAACGCCGGGACCCTTGTGGCACCCCTCCACTTT.

This clonotype was detected only a few times. This chain connects TRBV27 to TRBJ2-7; a possible D gene is TRBD1 (6 bases). V was pared by 4 bases and J by 6 bases, with 16 bases between. Germline-derived CDR1 and CDR2 are MNHEY and SMNVEV (reference sequence). This CDR3 is 14 amino acids long. The CDR3 nucleotides read TGTGCCAGCAGTTCCTCACAGGGAGTGGGCGAGCAGTACGTC. Translation: CASSSSQGVGEQYV.

This clonotype was detected many times. V and J are TRBV7-2 and TRBJ2-6; D is unresolved. The germline V gene has CDR1 SGHTA and CDR2 FQGNSA. CDR3 length equals 15 residues. V was cut by 1 base and J by 0 bases, with 4 bases left in between. DNA for the CDR3: TGTGCCAGCAGCTTAGACAGCTCTGGGGCCAACGTCCTGACTTTC. Protein product: CASSLDSSGANVLTF. Full variable domain (remainder filled in from reference TRBV7-2 and TRBJ2-6): GAGVSQSPSNKVTEKGKDVELRCDPISGHTALYWYRQSLGQGLEFLIYFQGNSAPDKSGLPSDRFSAERTGGSVSTLTIQRTQQEDSAVYLCASSLDSSGANVLTFGAGSRLTVL.

This clonotype showed up just a few times. V usage is TRBV12-5 and J usage is TRBJ1-5; D is unresolved. The ends were cut back, 6 bases at V and 11 bases at J, with 23 bases in the middle. From germline, CDR1 is LGHNT and CDR2 FRNRAP. The CDR3 consists of 15 residues. The DNA of the CDR3 is TGTGCTAGTGGGGCCGGGGAGGTGGCGTTATGGGCCCAGCATTTT. It is translated as CASGAGEVALWAQHF.

The genes are TRBV6-2 or TRBV6-3 and TRBJ1-4, with 7 bases lining up with TRBD1. The CDR3 runs to 20 residues. The V and J ends lost 0 bases and 0 bases, in that order; junction bases with no gene match: 13. CDR1 and CDR2 from the germline V gene are MNHEY and SVGEGT. CDR3: CASSYSLWDSDLATNEKLFF. CDR3 nucleotide sequence: TGTGCCAGCAGTTACTCGTTGTGGGACAGTGACCTTGCAACTAATGAAAAACTGTTTTTT.

The chain uses TRBV29-1 and TRBJ2-5; no clear D. The germline gives CDR1 SQVTM, CDR2 ANQGSEA. V was shortened by 5 bases and J by 2 bases, with 12 bases between the two germline ends. This CDR3 is 13 amino acids long. The CDR3: CSVKSWGQETQYF. CDR3 DNA sequence: TGCAGCGTTAAGTCGTGGGGACAAGAGACCCAGTACTTC.

This clonotype occurred a few times. The chain employs TRBV7-9 and TRBJ1-1; 11 bases line up with TRBD1. V shed 5 bases, J shed 5 bases, and the junction held 7 bases outside the gene matches. CDR1 is SEHNR, CDR2 FQNEAQ, per germline (reference sequence). This CDR3 has 15 residues. As DNA, the CDR3 is TGTGCCAGCAGCCCCCCTGGGACAGGGGGGACTGAAGCTTTCTTT. This translates into CASSPPGTGGTEAFF.

J is TRBJ2-5 and V is TRBV25-1; 9 bases are a match to TRBD2. V dropped 4 bases and J dropped 7; count of bases not matched to a gene: 7. Germline V gene data show CDR1 as MGHDK and CDR2 as SYGVNS. This CDR3 is 14 amino acids long. The CDR3 DNA reads TGTGCCAGCAGTGCAGGGACTAGCTGGGGGACCCAGTACTTC. It translates to CASSAGTSWGTQYF.